This T cell receptor (beta chain) was recorded in a study of blood T cell repertoires in COVID-19. Per the study methods: Reference gene primer amplification gave estimated nucleated cell counts. The method was immunoSEQ multiplex PCR; TCRdb's version includes in-frame clones alone and lacks a portion of them. V and J calls and clone size are given by that table; D and trimming were obtained from the DNA. The table shows about 280,000 clones, with 85% to 90% occurring only once. In germline, CDR1 is MNHNS, CDR2 SASEGT. The CDR3 has 14 amino acids. V was cut by 2 bases and J by 4 bases, with 11 bases left in between. Participants were aged roughly 18 to 89 years from approximately 24 US areas. Allocation to cohorts depended on clinical history reported by the participants.

The material sequenced was PBMCs or T cells enriched from blood (not recorded which). This receptor was identified in a young woman with acute COVID-19. This rearrangement joins TRBV6-1 to TRBJ1-2, with D possibly being TRBD1 (6 bases). The CDR3 sequence is CASSEKQGPYGYTF. DNA for the CDR3: TGTGCCAGCAGTGAAAAACAGGGCCCCTATGGCTACACCTTC.